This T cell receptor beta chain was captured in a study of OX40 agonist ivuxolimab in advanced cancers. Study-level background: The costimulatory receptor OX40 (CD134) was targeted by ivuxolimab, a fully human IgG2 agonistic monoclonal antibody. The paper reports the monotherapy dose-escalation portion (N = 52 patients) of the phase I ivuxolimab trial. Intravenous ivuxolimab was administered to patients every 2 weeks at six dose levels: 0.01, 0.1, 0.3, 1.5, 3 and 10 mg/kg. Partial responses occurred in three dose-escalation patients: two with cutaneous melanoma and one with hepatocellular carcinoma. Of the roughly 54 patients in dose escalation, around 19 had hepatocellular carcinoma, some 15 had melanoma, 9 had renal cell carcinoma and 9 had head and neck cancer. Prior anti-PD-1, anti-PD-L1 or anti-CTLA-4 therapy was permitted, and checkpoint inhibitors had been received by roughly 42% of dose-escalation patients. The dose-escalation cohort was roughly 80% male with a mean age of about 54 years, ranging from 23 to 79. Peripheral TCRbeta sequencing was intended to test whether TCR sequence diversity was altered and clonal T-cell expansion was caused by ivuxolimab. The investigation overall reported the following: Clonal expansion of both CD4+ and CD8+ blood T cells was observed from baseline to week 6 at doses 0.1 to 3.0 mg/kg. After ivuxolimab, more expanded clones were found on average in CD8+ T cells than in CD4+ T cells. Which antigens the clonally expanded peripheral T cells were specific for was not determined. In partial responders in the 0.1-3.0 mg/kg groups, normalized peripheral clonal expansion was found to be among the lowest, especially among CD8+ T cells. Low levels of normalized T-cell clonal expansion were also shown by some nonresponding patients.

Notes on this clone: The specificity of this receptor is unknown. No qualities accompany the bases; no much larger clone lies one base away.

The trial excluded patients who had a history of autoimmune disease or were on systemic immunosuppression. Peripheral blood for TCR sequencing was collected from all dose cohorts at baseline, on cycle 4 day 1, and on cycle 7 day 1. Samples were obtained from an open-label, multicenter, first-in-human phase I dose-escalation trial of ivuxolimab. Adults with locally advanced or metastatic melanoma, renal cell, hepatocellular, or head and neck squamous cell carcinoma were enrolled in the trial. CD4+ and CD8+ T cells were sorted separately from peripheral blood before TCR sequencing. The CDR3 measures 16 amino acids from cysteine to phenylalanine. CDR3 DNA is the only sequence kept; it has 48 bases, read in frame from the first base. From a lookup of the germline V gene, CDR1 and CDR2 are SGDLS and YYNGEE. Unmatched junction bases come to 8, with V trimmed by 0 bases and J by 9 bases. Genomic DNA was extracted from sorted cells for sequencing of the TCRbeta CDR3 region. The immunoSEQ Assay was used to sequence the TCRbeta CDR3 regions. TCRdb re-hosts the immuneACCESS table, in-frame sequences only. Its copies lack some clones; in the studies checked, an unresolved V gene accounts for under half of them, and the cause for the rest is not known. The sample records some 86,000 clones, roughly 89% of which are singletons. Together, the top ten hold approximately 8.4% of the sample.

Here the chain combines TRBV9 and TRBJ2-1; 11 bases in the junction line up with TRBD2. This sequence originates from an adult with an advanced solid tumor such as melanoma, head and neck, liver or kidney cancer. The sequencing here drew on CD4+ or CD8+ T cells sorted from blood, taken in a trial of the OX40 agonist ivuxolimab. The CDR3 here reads CASSVDVLAGGGEQFF. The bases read TGTGCCAGCAGCGTAGACGTGCTAGCGGGAGGTGGTGAGCAGTTCTTC.